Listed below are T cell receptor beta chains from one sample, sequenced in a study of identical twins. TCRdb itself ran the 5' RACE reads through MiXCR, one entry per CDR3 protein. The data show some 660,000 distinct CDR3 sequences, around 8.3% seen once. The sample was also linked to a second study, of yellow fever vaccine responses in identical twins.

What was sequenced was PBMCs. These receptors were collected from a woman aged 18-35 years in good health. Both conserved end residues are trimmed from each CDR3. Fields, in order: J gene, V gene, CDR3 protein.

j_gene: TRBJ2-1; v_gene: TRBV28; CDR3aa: ASSTSGAGQKGQF
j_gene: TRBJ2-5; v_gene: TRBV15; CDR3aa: ATSRGKSAGEETQY
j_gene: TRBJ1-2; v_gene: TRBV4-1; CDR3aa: ASSQAPLDGYT
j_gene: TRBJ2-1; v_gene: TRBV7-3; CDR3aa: ASSPGGLAGAYNEQF
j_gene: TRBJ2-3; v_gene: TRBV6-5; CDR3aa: ASSYERSTDTQY
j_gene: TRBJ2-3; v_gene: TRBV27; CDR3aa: ASSLEREGKGTQY
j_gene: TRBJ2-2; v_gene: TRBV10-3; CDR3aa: AISDPLGGANTGELF
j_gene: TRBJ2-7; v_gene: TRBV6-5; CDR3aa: ASSYTQTNTPSEQY
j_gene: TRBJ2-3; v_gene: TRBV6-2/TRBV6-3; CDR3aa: ASSGDRLGTDTQY
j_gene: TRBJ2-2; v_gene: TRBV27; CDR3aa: ASSLEGRGRTGELF
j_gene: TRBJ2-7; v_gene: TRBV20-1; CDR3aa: SARDPQVENYEQY
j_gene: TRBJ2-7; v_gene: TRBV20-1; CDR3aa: SAREQGARTYEQY
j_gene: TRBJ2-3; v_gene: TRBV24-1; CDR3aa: ATSDFGHTSTDTQY
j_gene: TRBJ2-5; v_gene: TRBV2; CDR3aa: ASSEGWDRQETQY
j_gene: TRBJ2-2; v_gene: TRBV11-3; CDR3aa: ASSLLKGSVNTGELF
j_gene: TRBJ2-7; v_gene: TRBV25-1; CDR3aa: ASKDRALYEQY
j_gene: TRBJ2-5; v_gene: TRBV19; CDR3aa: ASSFTSSQETQY
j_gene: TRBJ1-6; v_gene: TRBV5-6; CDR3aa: ASSKTQGHNSPLH
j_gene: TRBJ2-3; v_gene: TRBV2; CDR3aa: ASSGNRDRGQRTQY
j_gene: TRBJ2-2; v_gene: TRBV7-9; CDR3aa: ASSSLRGGAFGELF
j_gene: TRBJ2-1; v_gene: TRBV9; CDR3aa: ASSVLGGRGDNEQF
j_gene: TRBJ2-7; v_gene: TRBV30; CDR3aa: AWDLAGLPYEQY
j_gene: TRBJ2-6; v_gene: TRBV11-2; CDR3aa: ASSSILGQGNTGANVLT
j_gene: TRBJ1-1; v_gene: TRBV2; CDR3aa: ASSENTEAF
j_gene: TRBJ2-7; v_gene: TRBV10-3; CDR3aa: AISGLAGVYEQY
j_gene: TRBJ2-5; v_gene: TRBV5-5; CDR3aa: ASSLVASGTAQY
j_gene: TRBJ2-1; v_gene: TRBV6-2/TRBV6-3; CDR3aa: ASSYYDGEGGDWNEQF
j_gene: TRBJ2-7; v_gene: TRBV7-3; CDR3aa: ASSLTRQTSYEQY
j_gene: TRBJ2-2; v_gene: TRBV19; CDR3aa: AGRTGFGELF
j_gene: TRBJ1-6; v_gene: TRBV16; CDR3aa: ASSQPTAPNSPLH
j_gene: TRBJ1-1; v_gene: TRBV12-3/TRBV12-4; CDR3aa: ASSPTGGRTEAF
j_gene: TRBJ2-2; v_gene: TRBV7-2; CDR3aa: ASSQPGGSGSTGELF
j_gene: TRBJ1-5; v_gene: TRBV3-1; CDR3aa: ASSQDLRPNQPQH
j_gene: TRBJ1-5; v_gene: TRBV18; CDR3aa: ASSPLGDRVQPQH
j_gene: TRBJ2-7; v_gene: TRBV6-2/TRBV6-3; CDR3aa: ASSYQREGYEQY
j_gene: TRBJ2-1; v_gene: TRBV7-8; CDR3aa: ASSLRGPYSYNEQF
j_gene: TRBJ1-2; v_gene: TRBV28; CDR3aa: ASSLSRTGNYGYT
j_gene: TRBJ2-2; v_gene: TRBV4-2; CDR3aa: ASSESQGVYANTGELF
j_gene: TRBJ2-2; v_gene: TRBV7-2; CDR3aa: ASSPLRSNTGELF
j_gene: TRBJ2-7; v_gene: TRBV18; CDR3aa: ASSSSWDSHEQY
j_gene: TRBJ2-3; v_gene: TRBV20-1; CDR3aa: SARDWGGWKGTDTQY
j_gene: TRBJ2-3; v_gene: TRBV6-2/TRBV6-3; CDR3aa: ASSYSVADTDTQY
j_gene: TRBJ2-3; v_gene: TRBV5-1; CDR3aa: ASSGGTGGEDTQY
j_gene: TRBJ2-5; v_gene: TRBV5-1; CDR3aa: ASSMPGGRETQY
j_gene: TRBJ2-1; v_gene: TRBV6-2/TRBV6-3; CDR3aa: ATSGRSYNEQF
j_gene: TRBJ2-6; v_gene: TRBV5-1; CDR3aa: ASSPSDSGANVLT
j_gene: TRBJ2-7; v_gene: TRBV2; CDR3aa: ASRSPGSDEQY
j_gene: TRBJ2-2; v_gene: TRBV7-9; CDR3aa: ASSTPQNVDLTGELF
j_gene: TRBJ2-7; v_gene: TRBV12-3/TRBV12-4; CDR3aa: ASSQTSGRSAQY